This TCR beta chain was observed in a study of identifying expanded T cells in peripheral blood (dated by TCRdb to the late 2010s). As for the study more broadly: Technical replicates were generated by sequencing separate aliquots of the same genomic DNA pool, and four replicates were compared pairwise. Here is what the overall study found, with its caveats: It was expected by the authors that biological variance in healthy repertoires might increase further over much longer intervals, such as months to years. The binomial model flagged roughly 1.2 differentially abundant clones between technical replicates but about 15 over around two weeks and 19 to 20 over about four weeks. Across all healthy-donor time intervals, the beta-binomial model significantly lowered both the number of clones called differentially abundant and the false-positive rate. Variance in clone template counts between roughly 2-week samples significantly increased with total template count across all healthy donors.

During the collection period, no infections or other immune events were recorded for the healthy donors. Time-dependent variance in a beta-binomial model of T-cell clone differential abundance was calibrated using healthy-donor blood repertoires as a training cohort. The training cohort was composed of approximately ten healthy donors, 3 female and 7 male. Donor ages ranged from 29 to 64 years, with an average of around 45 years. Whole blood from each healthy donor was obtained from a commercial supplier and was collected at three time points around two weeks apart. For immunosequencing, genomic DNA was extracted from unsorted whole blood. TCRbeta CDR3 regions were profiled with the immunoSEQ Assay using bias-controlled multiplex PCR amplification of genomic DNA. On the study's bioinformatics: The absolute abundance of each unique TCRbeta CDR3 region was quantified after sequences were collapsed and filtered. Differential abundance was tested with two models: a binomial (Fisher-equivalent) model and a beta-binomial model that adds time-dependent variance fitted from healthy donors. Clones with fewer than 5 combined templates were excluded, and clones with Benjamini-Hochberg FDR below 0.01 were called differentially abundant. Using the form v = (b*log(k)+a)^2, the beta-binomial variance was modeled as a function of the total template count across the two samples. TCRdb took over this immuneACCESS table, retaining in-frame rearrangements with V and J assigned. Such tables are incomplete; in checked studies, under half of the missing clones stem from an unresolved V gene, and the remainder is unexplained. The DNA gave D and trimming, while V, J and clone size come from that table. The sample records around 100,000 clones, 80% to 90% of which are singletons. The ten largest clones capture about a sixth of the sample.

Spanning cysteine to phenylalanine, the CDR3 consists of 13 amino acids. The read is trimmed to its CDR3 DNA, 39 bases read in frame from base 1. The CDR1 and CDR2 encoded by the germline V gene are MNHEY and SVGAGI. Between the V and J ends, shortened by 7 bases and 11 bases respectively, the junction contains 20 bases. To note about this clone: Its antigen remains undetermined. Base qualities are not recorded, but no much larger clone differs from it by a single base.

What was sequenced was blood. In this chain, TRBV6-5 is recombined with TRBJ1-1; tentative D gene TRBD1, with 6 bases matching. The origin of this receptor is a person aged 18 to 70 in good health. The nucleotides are TGTGCCAGCACTAACACAGGGTCGGATGTGGCTTTCTTT. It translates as CASTNTGSDVAFF.